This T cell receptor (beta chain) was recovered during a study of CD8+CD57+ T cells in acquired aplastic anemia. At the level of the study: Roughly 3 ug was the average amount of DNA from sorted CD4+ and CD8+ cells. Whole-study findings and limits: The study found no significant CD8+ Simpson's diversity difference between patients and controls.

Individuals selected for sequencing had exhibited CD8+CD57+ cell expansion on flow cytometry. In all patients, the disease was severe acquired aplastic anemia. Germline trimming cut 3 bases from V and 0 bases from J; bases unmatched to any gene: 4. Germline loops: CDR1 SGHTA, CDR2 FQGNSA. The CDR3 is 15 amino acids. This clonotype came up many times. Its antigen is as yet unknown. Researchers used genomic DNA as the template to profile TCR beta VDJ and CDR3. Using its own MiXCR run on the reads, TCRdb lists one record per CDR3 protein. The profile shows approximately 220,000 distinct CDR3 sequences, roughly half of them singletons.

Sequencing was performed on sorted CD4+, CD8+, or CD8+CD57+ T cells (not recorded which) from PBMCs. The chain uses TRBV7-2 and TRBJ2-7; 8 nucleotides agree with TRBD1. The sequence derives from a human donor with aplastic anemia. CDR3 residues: CASSLGDRSSYEQYF. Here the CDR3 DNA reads TGTGCCAGCAGCTTGGGGGACAGGAGCTCCTACGAGCAGTACTTC.